The 19 T cell receptor beta chains below were found in one sample sequenced in a study of cytomegalovirus exposure and HLA in healthy donors. Profiling relied on immunoSEQ multiplex PCR, and the TCRdb table lists in-frame clones only, not all of them. The sample yields 250,000 to 300,000 clones, 90% seen once. Sequences were obtained from PBMCs. The receptors derive from a woman aged 18 to 35 in good health and CMV-seronegative.

In this sample, this clone turned up once. CDR3 protein: CASSPDREDYGYTF. CDR3 DNA sequence: TGCGCCAGCAGCCCCGACAGGGAGGACTATGGCTACACCTTC. J is TRBJ1-2 and V is TRBV5-1, with 7 bases that match TRBD1. V shed 4 bases, J shed 3 bases, and the junction held 6 bases outside the gene matches. The CDR3 covers 14 residues. Germline CDR1 is SGHRS and CDR2 is YFSETQ.

In the case of this clone: Compared with germline, one end of the junction differs, possibly owing to a read error. The chain is built from TRBV7-8 and TRBJ2-5; 11 bases are shared with TRBD2. This CDR3 has 15 residues. CDR1 SGHVS and CDR2 FQNEAQ come from the germline V gene. The CDR3 region has the DNA TGTGCCAGCAGCTTAGAGGGACTAGCGGCCCCGCGCAGAAACTTC. Residues: CASSLEGLAAPRRNF.

The chain combines TRBV7-9 with TRBJ2-7, with 7 bases fitting TRBD1. The germline CDR1 and CDR2 sequences are SEHNR and FQNEAQ (reference sequence). The J segment lost 2 bases and the V segment lost 5 bases, leaving 6 bases of the junction unmatched. This CDR3 is built from 14 residues. In nucleotides, the CDR3 is TGTGCCAGCAGCCGGGACAGTCGCACCTACGAGCAGTACTTC. This translates into CASSRDSRTYEQYF.

The chain uses TRBV28 and TRBJ1-4, with D unclear. The germline gives CDR1 MDHEN, CDR2 SYDVKM. This CDR3 is 14 amino acids long. V was cut by 10 bases and J by 8 bases, with 20 bases left in between. DNA for the CDR3: TGTGCCACCAATGAACTCCTGACTCCCGAAAAACTGTTTTTT. Amino acid sequence: CATNELLTPEKLFF.

This chain uses TRBV5-4 with TRBJ2-7; TRBD1 agrees at 10 bases. The CDR3 has 14 residues. Germline V lookup: CDR1 SGHNT, CDR2 YYREEE (reference sequence). The V segment lost 3 bases and the J segment 6 bases; nucleotides outside the gene matches: 6. As DNA, the CDR3 is TGTGCCAGCAGCTCCCGGGACAGGGGTTCCGAGCAGTACTTC. Protein product: CASSSRDRGSEQYF.

This rearrangement joins TRBV7-2 to TRBJ2-7, with 8 bases that match TRBD2. From germline, CDR1 is SGHTA and CDR2 FQGNSA. The V gene end was trimmed by 1 base and the J gene end by 4 bases; junction bases not matched to a gene: 3. The CDR3 sequence is 14 residues long. CDR3 DNA sequence: TGTGCCAGCAGCTTAGAGGCGGGAGGATACGAGCAGTACTTC. This sequence encodes CASSLEAGGYEQYF.

The chain joins TRBV4-3 to TRBJ2-7, with 9 bases aligning to TRBD2. The CDR3 sequence is 18 residues long. J gave up 3 bases and V 3 bases, and 15 bases lay outside the gene matches. Germline lookup yields CDR1 LGHNA and CDR2 YSLEER. The CDR3 sequence is CASSQERGLAGFDYEQYF. CDR3 in DNA: TGCGCCAGCAGCCAGGAAAGAGGGCTAGCGGGGTTTGACTACGAGCAGTACTTC.

This chain links TRBV7-9 with TRBJ1-6; TRBD1 might be the D (5 bases). With 1 base removed from V and 8 bases from J, the gap between germline ends came to 9 bases. CDR1 is SEHNR and CDR2 is FQNEAQ in the germline V gene (reference sequence). This CDR3 is built from 14 residues. CDR3 nucleotide sequence: TGTGCCAGCAGCTTAGGGGGCACGGATTCACCCCTCCACTTT. Its translation is CASSLGGTDSPLHF.

This chain connects TRBV7-9 to TRBJ1-5; TRBD1 matches at 7 bases. Germline V lookup: CDR1 SEHNR, CDR2 FQNEAQ (reference sequence). The J segment lost 0 bases and the V segment lost 5 bases, leaving 4 bases of the junction unmatched. The CDR3 has 15 residues. The CDR3 is CASSRDSLSNQPQHF. The CDR3 DNA sequence: TGTGCCAGCAGCCGGGACAGCCTTAGCAATCAGCCCCAGCATTTT.

The V call is TRBV18, the J call TRBJ2-6; possible D gene TRBD1, 5 bases. This CDR3 comprises 14 residues. V lost 4 bases and J 4 bases, leaving 8 bases between the germline ends. From germline, CDR1 is KGHSH and CDR2 LQKENI. The CDR3 nucleotides read TGTGCCAGCTCACAGGGGTCCGGGGCCAACGTCCTGACTTTC. Translation gives CASSQGSGANVLTF.

The chain has TRBV28 and TRBJ1-6; no firm D call. The CDR3 length is 16 residues. The ends were cut back, 2 bases at V and 7 bases at J, with 15 bases in the middle. Germline CDR1 and CDR2: MDHEN and SYDVKM. The CDR3 is CASSLISTSLNSPLHF. As DNA, the CDR3 is TGTGCCAGCAGTTTAATTTCGACATCCCTAAATTCACCCCTCCACTTT.

The CDR3 reads CASSLGGGQAEAFF. The CDR3, as DNA: TGTGCCAGCAGCTTAGGGGGGGGACAGGCGGAAGCTTTCTTT. The J gene is TRBJ1-1, the V gene TRBV7-8; TRBD1 matches 8 bases. Germline CDR1 and CDR2: SGHVS and FQNEAQ. The CDR3 has 14 amino acids. V lost 1 base to trimming and J lost 8 bases; unmatched junction nucleotides: 6.

The chain combines TRBV7-6 with TRBJ1-1; TRBD1 agrees at 8 bases. V dropped 4 bases and J dropped 2; count of bases not matched to a gene: 12. The CDR3 runs to 17 residues. CDR1 and CDR2 (germline): SGHVS, FNYEAQ. The CDR3 DNA reads TGTGCCAGCAGCTATCCAACCGGGACAGGAGCAAACACTGAAGCTTTCTTT. This codes for CASSYPTGTGANTEAFF.

The chain has TRBV7-8 and TRBJ2-1; 10 bases line up with TRBD2. With 1 base clipped from V and 12 bases from J, the junction kept 9 bases outside the gene matches. The CDR3 has 15 residues. Germline V CDR1 and CDR2: SGHVS, FQNEAQ. This chain's CDR3 is CASSLGLAGARVQFF. The CDR3, as DNA: TGTGCCAGCAGCTTAGGTCTAGCGGGGGCCAGGGTGCAGTTCTTC.

The chain is built from TRBV7-9 and TRBJ1-1, with a tentative D call TRBD1 (6 bases). Germline loops: CDR1 SEHNR, CDR2 FQNEAQ (reference sequence). V lost 6 bases and J lost 5, with 13 bases in between. The CDR3 loop spans 13 amino acids. CDR3 DNA sequence: TGTGCCAGCAGTGAAGGGGGAGATACTGAAGCTTTCTTT. This sequence encodes CASSEGGDTEAFF. Full variable domain (missing parts from reference TRBV7-9 and TRBJ1-1): DTGVSQNPRHKITKRGQNVTFRCDPISEHNRLYWYRQTLGQGPEFLTYFQNEAQLEKSRLLSDRFSAERPKGSFSTLEIQRTEQGDSAMYLCASSEGGDTEAFFGQGTRLTVV.

The chain couples TRBV14 to TRBJ1-6, with D tentatively TRBD1 (5 bases). The CDR3 covers 15 residues. Germline V gene lookup returns CDR1 SGHDN and CDR2 FVKESK. The V and J ends lost 3 bases and 1 base respectively, with 7 bases between them. The CDR3 sequence is CASSHKGSYNSPLHF. The CDR3 DNA sequence: TGTGCCAGCAGCCATAAGGGGTCCTATAATTCACCCCTCCACTTT.

The rearrangement joins TRBV5-1 to TRBJ1-1, with 8 bases that match TRBD1. V dropped 0 bases and J dropped 1; count of bases not matched to a gene: 8. The CDR3 runs 17 residues. Germline V gene data show CDR1 as SGHRS and CDR2 as YFSETQ. The CDR3 sequence: CASSLVPLQGGNTEAFF. The DNA for the CDR3 is TGCGCCAGCAGCTTGGTTCCCTTACAGGGGGGGAACACTGAAGCTTTCTTT.

The rearrangement links TRBV5-6 to TRBJ1-1, with 8 bases matching TRBD1. The CDR3 has 13 residues. V shed 4 bases and J 7 bases; nucleotides not matched to a gene: 6. Per the germline V gene, CDR1 is SGHDT and CDR2 is YYEEEE. This CDR3 is CASSPDRVREAFF. DNA of the CDR3: TGTGCCAGCAGCCCGGACAGGGTACGTGAAGCTTTCTTT.

This sequence joins TRBV28 and TRBJ2-7; possible D gene TRBD1, 5 bases. Trimming cost V 7 bases and J 0 bases, with 16 bases left between them. CDR1 and CDR2 from the germline V gene are MDHEN and SYDVKM. The CDR3 length is 15 residues. The CDR3 region is CASNIARESSYEQYF. In DNA form, the CDR3 reads TGTGCCAGCAATATAGCCAGGGAAAGCTCCTACGAGCAGTACTTC.